Detailed here is one TCR beta chain. What it recognizes is unknown. Measured with immunoSEQ multiplex PCR; TCRdb has only the in-frame clones, and not every one. The sample carries some 81,000 clones, 80% to 90% recorded once. This entry comes from a study of OX40 agonist ivuxolimab in advanced cancers. General study findings and limits: Fewer expanded clones were found on average in CD4+ than in CD8+ T cells. The authors also found low normalized T-cell clonal expansion in some nonresponders. No antigen was identified for the clonally expanded peripheral T cells. The study observed clonal expansion of CD4+ and CD8+ blood T cells by week 6 at 0.1 to 3.0 mg/kg.

This CDR3 is built from 15 residues. The germline gives CDR1 MGHRA, CDR2 YSYEKL. V was clipped by 0 bases and J by 5 bases, with 13 bases between them. The input for sequencing was CD4+ or CD8+ T cells sorted from blood, taken in a trial of the OX40 agonist ivuxolimab. V is TRBV4-1 and J is TRBJ1-2, with D unclear. The clonotype originates from an adult with an advanced solid tumor such as melanoma, head and neck, liver or kidney cancer. The CDR3 DNA follows: TGCGCCAGCAGCCAAGATTGGAACAAGAATTATGGCTACACCTTC. Its translation is CASSQDWNKNYGYTF.